The next 25 T cell receptor beta chains were all read from a single sample in a study of beta chain features in type 1 diabetes. cDNA synthesis used the whole RNA isolate, giving expressed TCRB sequences. Data came from immunoSEQ multiplex PCR; TCRdb stores just in-frame clones and leaves some out. The sample shows 200,000 to 250,000 clones, 9.6% of them seen only once. The sequencing sample was made of naive CD4+ T cells from blood. These receptors all come from a young woman in good health.

There are a few counts of this clone. The gene calls are TRBV2 and TRBJ2-7; possibly TRBD1 for D (6 bases). This CDR3 contains 14 residues. V was shortened by 5 bases and J by 2 bases, with 13 bases between the two germline ends. In germline, CDR1 is SNHLY, CDR2 FYNNEI. CDR3 region: CASSQTTGPYEQYF. DNA for the CDR3: TGTGCCAGCAGTCAGACTACAGGGCCCTACGAGCAGTACTTC.

This clone has more than one count but fewer than ten. Additional DNA sequences in this sample encode the identical CDR3. This sequence joins TRBV5-1 and TRBJ1-2; weak D call: TRBD1 (6 bases). The CDR3 is 14 residues long. Per the germline V gene, CDR1 is SGHRS and CDR2 is YFSETQ. Trimming pared 1 base from V and 4 bases from J, leaving 11 bases between. CDR3 nucleotides: TGCGCCAGCAGCTTGCGTACAGGGACCTATGGCTACACCTTC. Amino acids: CASSLRTGTYGYTF.

J is TRBJ2-7 and V is TRBV2; D gene unclear. Germline CDR1 and CDR2: SNHLY and FYNNEI. This CDR3 has 11 amino acids. Deletions cut 6 bases from V and 2 bases from J, with 5 bases between. CDR3 DNA: TGTGCCAGCAGGGTAGCCTACGAGCAGTACTTC. The encoded protein is CASRVAYEQYF. The full variable domain, rest sourced from reference TRBV2 and TRBJ2-7, is EPEVTQTPSHQVTQMGQEVILRCVPISNHLYFYWYRQILGQKVEFLVSFYNNEISEKSEIFDDQFSVERPDGSNFTLKIRSTKLEDSAMYFCASRVAYEQYFGPGTRLTVT.

The gene calls are TRBV5-6 and TRBJ2-5; a possible D gene is TRBD2 (7 bases). V was clipped by 4 bases and J by 0 bases, with 16 bases between them. The germline V gene has CDR1 SGHDT and CDR2 YYEEEE. The length of the CDR3 is 16 residues. The CDR3 here is CASSRGGGPYQETQYF. The DNA for the CDR3 is TGTGCCAGCAGCCGGGGCGGGGGCCCGTACCAAGAGACCCAGTACTTC.

The table lists this clone with a few counts. This rearrangement joins TRBV11-3 to TRBJ2-5; the D gene is possibly TRBD2 (5 bases). The germline CDR1 and CDR2 sequences are SGHNT and YENEEA. CDR3 size: 13 residues. V gave up 5 bases and J gave up 0 bases, with 7 bases separating them. In nucleotides, the CDR3 is TGTGCCAGCAGCCCAGCGGACCAAGAGACCCAGTACTTC. This encodes CASSPADQETQYF.

The rearrangement links TRBV5-1 to TRBJ2-1; TRBD1 is a possible D gene (6 bases). CDR3 size: 13 residues. V lost 6 bases to trimming and J lost 5 bases, with 12 bases between them. Germline CDR1 is SGHRS and CDR2 is YFSETQ. CDR3 sequence reads: CASKQGDDNEQFF. CDR3 bases: TGCGCCAGCAAACAGGGAGATGACAATGAGCAGTTCTTC.

The genes are TRBV28 and TRBJ1-2; 7 bases agree with TRBD1. The CDR3 is 15 amino acids. Germline-derived CDR1 and CDR2 are MDHEN and SYDVKM. V was pared by 5 bases and J by 0 bases, with 6 bases of the junction left unmatched. CDR3 loop: CASSVPGQPNYGYTF. In DNA, the CDR3 is TGTGCCAGCAGTGTACCGGGACAGCCTAACTATGGCTACACCTTC.

The chain is built from TRBV9 and TRBJ1-1; the D gene is possibly TRBD1 (5 bases). CDR1 and CDR2 (germline): SGDLS, YYNGEE. V was clipped by 0 bases and J by 6 bases, with 18 bases between them. The CDR3 contains 16 residues. The CDR3 DNA follows: TGTGCCAGCAGCGTAGTAATGGGTGCAGGGTGGTCTGAAGCTTTCTTT. Protein: CASSVVMGAGWSEAFF. The full variable domain, rest sourced from reference TRBV9 and TRBJ1-1, is DSGVTQTPKHLITATGQRVTLRCSPRSGDLSVYWYQQSLDQGLQFLIQYYNGEERAKGNILERFSAQQFPDLHSELNLSSLELGDSALYFCASSVVMGAGWSEAFFGQGTRLTVV.

The table lists this clone with a few counts. V usage is TRBV9 and J usage is TRBJ2-1; 7 positions agree with TRBD1. CDR1 SGDLS and CDR2 YYNGEE come from the germline V gene. After removal of 3 bases from V and 8 bases from J, the junction contained 11 bases not matched to a gene. The CDR3 runs 15 residues. The CDR3 protein is CASSGGQLRGHEQFF. In DNA form, the CDR3 reads TGTGCCAGCAGCGGGGGACAGCTAAGAGGGCATGAGCAGTTCTTC.

The chain links TRBV29-1 to TRBJ1-5; D possibly corresponds to TRBD1 (5 bases). Germline CDR1 is SQVTM and CDR2 is ANQGSEA. Trimming shortened V by 6 bases and J by 5 bases, and 11 bases separated the two germline ends. The CDR3 contains 12 residues. CDR3 DNA sequence: TGCAGCGTCGGGGACTCCGATCAGCCCCAGCATTTT. It is translated as CSVGDSDQPQHF.

The chain carries TRBV6-1 and TRBJ1-4, with TRBD1 as a possible D gene (5 bases). This CDR3 has 13 residues. V was pared by 8 bases and J by 4 bases, with 11 bases between. The germline gives CDR1 MNHNS, CDR2 SASEGT. This CDR3 reads CASAGRFNEKLFF. In nucleotides, the CDR3 is TGTGCCAGCGCAGGGAGGTTTAATGAAAAACTGTTTTTT.

This clone was observed a few times. V usage is TRBV7-3 and J usage is TRBJ1-2; 10 positions match TRBD1. The V and J ends lost 4 bases and 8 bases, in that order; junction bases with no gene match: 13. The germline gives CDR1 SGHTA, CDR2 FQGTGA. The CDR3 spans 16 residues. The CDR3 bases are TGTGCCAGCAGCTCCAGTACCGACAGGGGGCCTGGGGGCTACACCTTC. Translating gives CASSSSTDRGPGGYTF.

V and J are TRBV7-3 and TRBJ1-2; 8 nucleotides match TRBD1. Trimming removed 5 bases from V and 0 bases from J; junction bases left unmatched: 2. The CDR3 has 14 residues. Germline values: CDR1 SGHTA, CDR2 FQGTGA. In DNA, the CDR3 is TGTGCCAGCAGCCGGGACAGGTCTAACTATGGCTACACCTTC. This translates into CASSRDRSNYGYTF.

This clone was seen only a few times. V gene TRBV27 combines with J gene TRBJ2-1; 10 nucleotides align to TRBD1. The length of the CDR3 is 22 residues. Unmatched junction bases numbered 22, after V lost 3 bases and J lost 2 bases. Germline V gene data show CDR1 as MNHEY and CDR2 as SMNVEV (reference sequence). The CDR3, as DNA: TGTGCCAGCAGTTTCGGGACAGGCCCGCGGACAGGGGGGAAAAGTCCCTACAATGAGCAGTTCTTC. Its translation is CASSFGTGPRTGGKSPYNEQFF.

A few counts support this clone. The chain is built from TRBV9 and TRBJ1-1, with unresolved D. Trimming left V 0 bases short and J 3 bases short, with 12 bases between. CDR1 is SGDLS, CDR2 YYNGEE, per germline. The CDR3 extends over 15 amino acids. The CDR3 reads CASSVAPRMDTEAFF. In nucleotides, the CDR3 is TGTGCCAGCAGCGTAGCCCCGAGAATGGACACTGAAGCTTTCTTT. The full variable domain, rest sourced from reference TRBV9 and TRBJ1-1, is DSGVTQTPKHLITATGQRVTLRCSPRSGDLSVYWYQQSLDQGLQFLIQYYNGEERAKGNILERFSAQQFPDLHSELNLSSLELGDSALYFCASSVAPRMDTEAFFGQGTRLTVV.

This clone was observed a handful of times. J is TRBJ2-1 and V is TRBV10-2; weak D call: TRBD2 (6 bases). CDR1 is WSHSY and CDR2 is SAAADI in the germline V gene. CDR3 size: 17 residues. Deletions cut 1 base from V and 9 bases from J, with 22 bases between. This chain's CDR3 is CASSELELEGPVGEQFF. DNA for the CDR3: TGCGCCAGCAGTGAGTTGGAGCTGGAGGGCCCGGTCGGTGAGCAGTTCTTC.

The V call is TRBV27, the J call TRBJ2-4, with TRBD2 matching over 11 bases. CDR1 is MNHEY and CDR2 is SMNVEV in the germline V gene (reference sequence). V lost 6 bases, J lost 2 bases, and 15 bases stayed unmatched. The CDR3 is made up of 19 amino acids. The CDR3 nucleotides are TGTGCCAGCAGCAGACAATGGACTAGCGGGTCTGGAACCAAAAACATTCAGTACTTC. Its translation: CASSRQWTSGSGTKNIQYF.

This clone occurred a few times. The chain joins TRBV9 to TRBJ2-5; no reliable D call. CDR3 length equals 13 residues. The germline CDR1 and CDR2 sequences are SGDLS and YYNGEE. Trimming shortened V by 2 bases and J by 5 bases, and 10 bases separated the two germline ends. The CDR3: CASSVGLLETQYF. CDR3 bases: TGTGCCAGCAGCGTTGGCCTCCTGGAGACCCAGTACTTC.

Note on this clone: The junction and the germline gene differ at one end; a read error may be behind it. V usage is TRBV11-2 and J usage is TRBJ2-7; TRBD2 agrees at 9 bases. The CDR3 length is 15 residues. Looked up from germline, CDR1 is SGHAT and CDR2 is FQNNGV. Here the CDR3 reads CASSLAGEGSYEQYF. The CDR3 DNA follows: TGTGCCAGCAGTTTAGCGGGGGAAGGCTCCTACGAGCAGTACTTC. Complete variable domain (other parts from reference TRBV11-2 and TRBJ2-7): EAGVAQSPRYKIIEKRQSVAFWCNPISGHATLYWYQQILGQGPKLLIQFQNNGVVDDSQLPKDRFSAERLKGVDSTLKIQPAKLEDSAVYLCASSLAGEGSYEQYFGPGTRLTVT.

This clone was recorded at least ten times. J is TRBJ2-7 and V is TRBV29-1; 12 bases align to TRBD1. Germline V CDR1 and CDR2: SQVTM, ANQGSEA. The trim removed 6 bases at V and 7 bases at J, leaving 7 bases unmatched. This CDR3 spans 13 amino acids. In DNA form, the CDR3 reads TGCAGCGTGGCCGGGACAGGGGGCCGTGAGCAGTACTTC. Translation: CSVAGTGGREQYF.

This clone showed up just a few times. The gene calls are TRBV4-2 and TRBJ2-3; D is perhaps TRBD2 (6 bases). This CDR3 has 13 residues. The ends were cut back, 6 bases at V and 4 bases at J, with 11 bases in the middle. The germline V gene encodes CDR1 LGHNA and CDR2 YNFKEQ. CDR3 residues: CASSPGLSDTQYF. The CDR3 nucleotides read TGTGCCAGCAGTCCGGGACTTTCAGATACGCAGTATTTT.

This rearrangement joins TRBV5-1 to TRBJ2-7, with 7 bases lining up with TRBD1. J lost 3 bases, V lost 6 bases, and 6 bases had no gene match. The length of the CDR3 is 13 residues. Germline lookup yields CDR1 SGHRS and CDR2 YFSETQ. The CDR3 reads CASTRDRSYEQYF. In DNA form, the CDR3 reads TGCGCCAGCACCCGGGACAGAAGCTACGAGCAGTACTTC.

This clone came up many times. V is TRBV27 and J is TRBJ2-5, with a possible D match to TRBD2 (6 bases). Trimming left V 8 bases short and J 4 bases short, with 14 bases between. The germline gives CDR1 MNHEY, CDR2 SMNVEV (reference sequence). This CDR3 spans 13 amino acids. CDR3 residues: CASGRRRGETQYF. Written as DNA, the CDR3 is TGTGCCAGCGGCCGACGGCGGGGAGAGACCCAGTACTTC.

This chain links TRBV28 with TRBJ2-7; 10 positions agree with TRBD1. The junction had 8 bases not matched to a gene; V was cut back by 7 bases and J by 2 bases. Germline CDR1 reads MDHEN; CDR2 reads SYDVKM. This CDR3 is 15 amino acids long. The CDR3 loop reads CASTSPGQGTYEQYF. The CDR3 bases are TGTGCCAGCACTTCTCCGGGACAGGGGACCTACGAGCAGTACTTC.

The chain has TRBV5-4 and TRBJ2-1; D may be TRBD2 (5 bases). The CDR3 is made up of 11 amino acids. Per the germline V gene, CDR1 is SGHNT and CDR2 is YYREEE (reference sequence). V lost 4 bases and J 8 bases, leaving 7 bases between the germline ends. In DNA, the CDR3 is TGTGCCAGCAGCGCGGGTTATGAGCAGTTCTTC. Its translation: CASSAGYEQFF.